This TCR beta chain was sequenced during a study of cytomegalovirus exposure and HLA in healthy donors. Deletions cut 3 bases from V and 4 bases from J, with 16 bases between. This CDR3 contains 15 residues. Per the germline V gene, CDR1 is LGHNA and CDR2 is YNFKEQ. Whole-study findings and limits: The investigators catalogued 164 TCR beta chains as cytomegalovirus-associated. A few of the chains that were CMV-associated were confirmed in vitro to be specific for CMV antigens.

Turning to this clone: The antigen is undetermined.

A roughly 130-subject validation cohort, separate from the approximately 610-subject first cohort, supplied the donors. Sequencing was performed with immunoSEQ multiplex PCR; in TCRdb, only in-frame clones are kept and a portion is missing. The sample carries fewer than 200,000 clones, about 90% recorded once. The chain couples TRBV4-2 to TRBJ2-7, with D possibly being TRBD1 (6 bases). This TCR came from a woman in her thirties in good health and CMV-seronegative. Sequenced input: PBMCs. The CDR3 DNA reads TGTGCCAGCAGCCATCTCCCGGGACAAGGGTACGAGCAGTACTTC. It is translated as CASSHLPGQGYEQYF.